This TCR beta chain was identified during a study of blood T cell repertoires in COVID-19. Enrollees, roughly 18 to 90 years old, lived in roughly 24 US areas. This CDR3 spans 14 amino acids. The ends were cut back, 4 bases at V and 1 base at J, with 5 bases in the middle. Germline V CDR1 and CDR2: SGHTA, FQGTGA. Repertoires were generated with immunoSEQ multiplex PCR, while TCRdb's copy carries only in-frame clones and drops some. This table holds 200,000 to 300,000 clones, more than 85% found once. The sequence was obtained from a woman aged 30 to 39 who had recovered from COVID-19. The sequenced sample consisted of PBMCs or T cells enriched from blood (not recorded which). The J gene is TRBJ2-6, the V gene TRBV7-3, with D tentatively TRBD2 (5 bases). This CDR3 reads CASSSGSGANVLTF. DNA for the CDR3: TGTGCCAGCAGCTCGGGATCTGGGGCCAACGTCCTGACTTTC. The full variable domain, completed using reference TRBV7-3 and TRBJ2-6, is GAGVSQTPSNKVTEKGKYVELRCDPISGHTALYWYRQSLGQGPEFLIYFQGTGAADDSGLPNDRFFAVRPEGSVSTLKIQRTERGDSAVYLCASSSGSGANVLTFGAGSRLTVL.